This T cell receptor beta chain was documented in a study of Ad26.COV2.S vaccination and SARS-CoV-2 variants. The overall study: Donor got 5x10^10 or 1x10^11 viral particles of Ad26.COV2.S.

Trimming removed 5 bases at V and 0 bases at J, with 12 bases between. Per germline, CDR1 LGHNA and CDR2 YNFKEQ. The CDR3 has 15 amino acids. As to treatment: some 20 received Ad26.COV2.S at low or high dose, single or two shots; five or six received placebo; per-sample allocation not given. It was on day 63 after the first vaccine or placebo injection that samples were taken. Vaccination employed an Ad26 vector expressing the Wuhan-strain SARS-CoV-2 spike. Produced via immunoSEQ multiplex PCR; TCRdb's table is partial and in-frame only. The sample comprises about 260,000 clones, around 90% of which are singletons, and about 2.8% rests with the top ten.

V is TRBV4-2 and J is TRBJ2-3, with D tentatively TRBD2 (6 bases). The source material was peripheral blood, sampled in a trial of Ad26.COV2.S vaccine versus placebo. The receptor's source is a person between 18 and 60 years old who received the Ad26.COV2.S COVID-19 vaccine or a placebo. CDR3 nucleotide sequence: TGTGCCAGCAGCTACCCTGGGGGGAGCACAGATACGCAGTATTTT. This sequence encodes CASSYPGGSTDTQYF.